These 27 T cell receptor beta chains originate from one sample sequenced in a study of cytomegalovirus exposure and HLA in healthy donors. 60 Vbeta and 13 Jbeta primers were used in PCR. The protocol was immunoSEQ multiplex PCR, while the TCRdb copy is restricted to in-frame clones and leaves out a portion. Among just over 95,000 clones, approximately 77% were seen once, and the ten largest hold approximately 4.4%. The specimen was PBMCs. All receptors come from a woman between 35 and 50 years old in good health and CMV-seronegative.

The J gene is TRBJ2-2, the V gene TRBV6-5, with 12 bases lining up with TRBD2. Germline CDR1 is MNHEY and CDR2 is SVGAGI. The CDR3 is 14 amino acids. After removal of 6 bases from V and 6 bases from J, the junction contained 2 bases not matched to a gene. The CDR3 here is CASRRTSGAGELFF. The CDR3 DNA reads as TGTGCCAGCAGAAGGACTAGCGGGGCCGGGGAGCTGTTTTTT.

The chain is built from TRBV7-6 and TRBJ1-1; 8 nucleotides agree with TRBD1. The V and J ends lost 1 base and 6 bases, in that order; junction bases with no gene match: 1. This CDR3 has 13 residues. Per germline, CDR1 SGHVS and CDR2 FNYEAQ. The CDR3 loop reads CASSLDRGAEAFF. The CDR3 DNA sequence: TGTGCCAGCAGCTTAGACAGGGGGGCTGAAGCTTTCTTT.

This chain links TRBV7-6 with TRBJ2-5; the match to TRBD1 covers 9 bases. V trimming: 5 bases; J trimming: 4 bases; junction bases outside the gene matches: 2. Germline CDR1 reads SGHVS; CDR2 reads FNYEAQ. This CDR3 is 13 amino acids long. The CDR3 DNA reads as TGTGCCAGCAGCCAGACAGGGGGAGAGACCCAGTACTTC. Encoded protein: CASSQTGGETQYF.

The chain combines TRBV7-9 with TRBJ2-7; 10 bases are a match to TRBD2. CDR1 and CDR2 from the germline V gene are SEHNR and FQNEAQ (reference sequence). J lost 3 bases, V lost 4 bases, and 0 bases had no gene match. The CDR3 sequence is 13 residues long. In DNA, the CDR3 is TGTGCCAGCAGCTCTAGCGGGAGCTACGAGCAGTACTTC. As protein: CASSSSGSYEQYF. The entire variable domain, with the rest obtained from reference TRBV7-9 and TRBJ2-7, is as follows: DTGVSQNPRHKITKRGQNVTFRCDPISEHNRLYWYRQTLGQGPEFLTYFQNEAQLEKSRLLSDRFSAERPKGSFSTLEIQRTEQGDSAMYLCASSSSGSYEQYFGPGTRLTVT.

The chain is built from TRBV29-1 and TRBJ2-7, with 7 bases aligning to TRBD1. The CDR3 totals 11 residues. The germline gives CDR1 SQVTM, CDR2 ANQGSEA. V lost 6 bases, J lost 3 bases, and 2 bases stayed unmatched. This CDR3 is CSVTGDYEQYF. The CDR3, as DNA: TGCAGCGTCACAGGGGACTACGAGCAGTACTTC.

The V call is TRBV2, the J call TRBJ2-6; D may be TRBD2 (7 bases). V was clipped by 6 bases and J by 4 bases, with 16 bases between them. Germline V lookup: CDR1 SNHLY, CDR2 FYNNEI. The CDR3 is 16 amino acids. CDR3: CASSTRGGSGANVLTF. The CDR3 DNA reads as TGTGCCAGCAGCACACGCGGGGGCAGCGGGGCCAACGTCCTGACTTTC.

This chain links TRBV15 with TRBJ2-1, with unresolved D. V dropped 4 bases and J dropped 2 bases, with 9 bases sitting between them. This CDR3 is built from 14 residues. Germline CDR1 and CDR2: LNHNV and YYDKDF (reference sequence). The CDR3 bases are TGTGCCACCAGCACAGGATTGACCTACAATGAGCAGTTCTTC. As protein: CATSTGLTYNEQFF.

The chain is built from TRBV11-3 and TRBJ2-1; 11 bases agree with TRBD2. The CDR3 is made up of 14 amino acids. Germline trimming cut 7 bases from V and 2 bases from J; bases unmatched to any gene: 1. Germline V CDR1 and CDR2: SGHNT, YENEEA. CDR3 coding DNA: TGTGCCAGCATTAGCGGGGGGGCCTACAATGAGCAGTTCTTC. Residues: CASISGGAYNEQFF. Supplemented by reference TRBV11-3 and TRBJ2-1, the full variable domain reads EAGVVQSPRYKIIEKKQPVAFWCNPISGHNTLYWYLQNLGQGPELLIRYENEEAVDDSQLPKDRFSAERLKGVDSTLKIQPAELGDSAVYLCASISGGAYNEQFFGPGTRLTVL.

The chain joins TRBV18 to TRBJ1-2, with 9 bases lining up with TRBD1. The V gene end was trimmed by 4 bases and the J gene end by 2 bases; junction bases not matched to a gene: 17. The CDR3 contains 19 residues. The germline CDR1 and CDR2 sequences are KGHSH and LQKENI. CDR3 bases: TGTGCCAGCTCACAGCAAAACCCCGGGACAGGGAAGGTCAACTATGGCTACACCTTC. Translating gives CASSQQNPGTGKVNYGYTF.

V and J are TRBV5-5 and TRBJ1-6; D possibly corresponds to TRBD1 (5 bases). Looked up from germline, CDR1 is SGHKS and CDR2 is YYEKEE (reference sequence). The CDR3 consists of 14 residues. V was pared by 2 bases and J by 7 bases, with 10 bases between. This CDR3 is CASSFRVLNSPLHF. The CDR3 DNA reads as TGTGCCAGCAGCTTCAGGGTTTTGAATTCACCCCTCCACTTT. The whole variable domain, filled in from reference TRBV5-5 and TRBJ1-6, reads DAGVTQSPTHLIKTRGQQVTLRCSPISGHKSVSWYQQVLGQGPQFIFQYYEKEERGRGNFPDRFSARQFPNYSSELNVNALLLGDSALYLCASSFRVLNSPLHFGNGTRLTVT.

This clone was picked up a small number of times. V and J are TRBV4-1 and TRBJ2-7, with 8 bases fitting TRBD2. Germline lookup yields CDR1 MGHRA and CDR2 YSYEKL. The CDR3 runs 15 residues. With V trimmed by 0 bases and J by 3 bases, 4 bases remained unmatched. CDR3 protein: CASSQEGGTSYEQYF. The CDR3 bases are TGCGCCAGCAGCCAAGAGGGGGGGACTAGCTACGAGCAGTACTTC.

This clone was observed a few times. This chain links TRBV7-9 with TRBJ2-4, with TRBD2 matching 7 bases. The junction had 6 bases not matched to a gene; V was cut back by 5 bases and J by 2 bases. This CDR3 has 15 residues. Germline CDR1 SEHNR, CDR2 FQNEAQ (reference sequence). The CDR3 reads CASSRTGGSKNIQYF. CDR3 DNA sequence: TGTGCCAGCAGCCGAACCGGGGGGTCCAAAAACATTCAGTACTTC.

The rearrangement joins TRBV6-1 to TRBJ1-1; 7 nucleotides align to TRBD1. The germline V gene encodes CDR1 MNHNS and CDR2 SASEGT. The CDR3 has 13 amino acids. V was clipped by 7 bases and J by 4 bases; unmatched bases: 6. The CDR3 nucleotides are TGTGCCAGCAAAAAAACAGGGGTCACTGAAGCTTTCTTT. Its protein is CASKKTGVTEAFF.

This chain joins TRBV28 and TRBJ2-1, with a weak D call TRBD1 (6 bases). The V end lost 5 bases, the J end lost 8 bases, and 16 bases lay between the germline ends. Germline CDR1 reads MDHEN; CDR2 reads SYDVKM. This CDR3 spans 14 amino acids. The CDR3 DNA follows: TGTGCCAGCAGTATGGGACACGTGGGCGATGAGCAGTTCTTC. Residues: CASSMGHVGDEQFF.

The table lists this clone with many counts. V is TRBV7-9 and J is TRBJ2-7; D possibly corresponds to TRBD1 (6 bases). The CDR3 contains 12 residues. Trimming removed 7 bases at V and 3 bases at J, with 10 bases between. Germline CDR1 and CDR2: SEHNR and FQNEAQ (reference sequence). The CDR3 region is CASTSGDYEQYF. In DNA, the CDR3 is TGTGCCAGCACGTCAGGGGACTACGAGCAGTACTTC.

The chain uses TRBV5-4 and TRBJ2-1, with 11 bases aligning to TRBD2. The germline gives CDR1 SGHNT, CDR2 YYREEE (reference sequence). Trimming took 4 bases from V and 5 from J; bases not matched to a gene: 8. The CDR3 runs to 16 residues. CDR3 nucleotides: TGTGCCAGCAGCCTATCTAGCGGGGGGCCGAACAATGAGCAGTTCTTC. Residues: CASSLSSGGPNNEQFF.

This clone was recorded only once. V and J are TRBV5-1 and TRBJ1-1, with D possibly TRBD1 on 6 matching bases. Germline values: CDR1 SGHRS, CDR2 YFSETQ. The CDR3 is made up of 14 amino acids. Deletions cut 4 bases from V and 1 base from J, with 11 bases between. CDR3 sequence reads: CASSRGQPNTEAFF. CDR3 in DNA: TGCGCCAGCAGCAGGGGACAACCGAACACTGAAGCTTTCTTT.

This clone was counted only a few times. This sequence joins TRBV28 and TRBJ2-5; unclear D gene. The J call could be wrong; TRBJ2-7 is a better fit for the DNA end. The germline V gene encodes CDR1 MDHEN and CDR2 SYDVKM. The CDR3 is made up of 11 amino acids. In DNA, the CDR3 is TGTGCCAGCAGAGATCCCTACGAGCAGTACTTC. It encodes CASRDPYEQYF.

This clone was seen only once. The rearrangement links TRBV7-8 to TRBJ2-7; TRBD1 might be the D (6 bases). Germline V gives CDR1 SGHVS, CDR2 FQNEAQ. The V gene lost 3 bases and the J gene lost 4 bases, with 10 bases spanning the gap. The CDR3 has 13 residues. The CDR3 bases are TGTGCCAGCAGCTTCCAGGGGCGGTACGAGCAGTACTTC. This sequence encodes CASSFQGRYEQYF.

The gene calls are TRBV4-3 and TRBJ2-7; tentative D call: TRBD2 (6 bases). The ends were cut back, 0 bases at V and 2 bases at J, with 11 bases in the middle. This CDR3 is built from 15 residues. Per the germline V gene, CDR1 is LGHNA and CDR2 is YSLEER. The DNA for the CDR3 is TGCGCCAGCAGCCAAGATAATAGCGGCGCCTACGAGCAGTACTTC. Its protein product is CASSQDNSGAYEQYF.

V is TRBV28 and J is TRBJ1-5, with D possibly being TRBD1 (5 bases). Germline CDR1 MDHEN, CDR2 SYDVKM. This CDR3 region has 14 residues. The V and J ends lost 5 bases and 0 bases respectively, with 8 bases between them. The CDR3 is CASSAQGSNQPQHF. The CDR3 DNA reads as TGTGCCAGCAGTGCCCAGGGTAGCAATCAGCCCCAGCATTTT.

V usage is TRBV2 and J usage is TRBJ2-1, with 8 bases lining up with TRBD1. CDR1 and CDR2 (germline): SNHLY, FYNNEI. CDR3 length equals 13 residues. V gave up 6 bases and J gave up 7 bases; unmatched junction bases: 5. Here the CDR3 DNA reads TGTGCCAGCAGGGTGACAGGGGTGAATGAGCAGTTCTTC. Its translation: CASRVTGVNEQFF. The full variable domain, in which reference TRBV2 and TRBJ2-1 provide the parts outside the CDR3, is EPEVTQTPSHQVTQMGQEVILRCVPISNHLYFYWYRQILGQKVEFLVSFYNNEISEKSEIFDDQFSVERPDGSNFTLKIRSTKLEDSAMYFCASRVTGVNEQFFGPGTRLTVL.

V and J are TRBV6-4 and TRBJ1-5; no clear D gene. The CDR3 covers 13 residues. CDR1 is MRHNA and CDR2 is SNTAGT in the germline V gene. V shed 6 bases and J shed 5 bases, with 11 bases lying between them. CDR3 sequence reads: CASSSRWDQPQHF. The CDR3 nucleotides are TGTGCCAGCAGCTCCAGGTGGGATCAGCCCCAGCATTTT.

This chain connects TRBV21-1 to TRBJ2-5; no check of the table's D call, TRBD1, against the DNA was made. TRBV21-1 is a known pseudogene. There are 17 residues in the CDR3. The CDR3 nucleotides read TGTGCCAGCAGCAAAATCTCCCAGAGGGGGAGCCAAGAGACCCAGTACTTC. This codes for CASSKISQRGSQETQYF.

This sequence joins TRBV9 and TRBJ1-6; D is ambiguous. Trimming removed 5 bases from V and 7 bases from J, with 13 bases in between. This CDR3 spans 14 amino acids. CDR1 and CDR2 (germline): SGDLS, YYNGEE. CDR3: CASRGGWSNSPLHF. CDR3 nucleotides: TGTGCCAGCAGGGGAGGATGGAGCAATTCACCCCTCCACTTT.

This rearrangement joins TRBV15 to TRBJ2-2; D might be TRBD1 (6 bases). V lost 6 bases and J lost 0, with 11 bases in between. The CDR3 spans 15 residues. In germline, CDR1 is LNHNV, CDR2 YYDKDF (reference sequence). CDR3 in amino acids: CATRGGRANTGELFF. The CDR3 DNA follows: TGTGCCACCAGAGGGGGTCGCGCGAACACCGGGGAGCTGTTTTTT.

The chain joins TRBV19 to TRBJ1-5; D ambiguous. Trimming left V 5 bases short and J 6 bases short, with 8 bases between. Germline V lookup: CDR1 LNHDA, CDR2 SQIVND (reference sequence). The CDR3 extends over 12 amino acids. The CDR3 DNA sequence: TGTGCCAGTAGTCCCTCCGTTCAGCCCCAGCATTTT. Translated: CASSPSVQPQHF.